The clone carrying this T cell receptor (beta chain) was observed a single time. Its antigen is not known. This entry comes from a study of TIL therapy for anti-PD-1-resistant metastatic lung cancer. Looking at the study overall: Patients had a median age of nearly 55 years (range roughly 35-80).

As to time point: pre-treatment sample, taken before nivolumab and TIL therapy. Whole-study results and caveats: TIL clonotype persistence in blood showed no apparent association with response.

The libraries were made with immunoSEQ v3. Repertoires were generated with immunoSEQ multiplex PCR, while TCRdb's copy carries only in-frame clones and drops some. There are 30,000 to 45,000 clones in the sample; roughly 70% occur only once, and under 7.5% lies in the top ten. In germline, CDR1 is SEHNR, CDR2 FQNEAQ (reference sequence). The V gene end was trimmed by 4 bases and the J gene end by 2 bases; junction bases not matched to a gene: 8. This CDR3 contains 16 residues. This chain links TRBV7-9 with TRBJ2-3; TRBD2 aligns across 8 bases. This sample comprised blood, obtained at baseline. The TCR comes from a person aged 25 to 85 with non-small cell lung cancer. In DNA form, the CDR3 reads TGTGCCAGCAGCTGGTCCGGGCGGGGGGACACAGATACGCAGTATTTT. As protein: CASSWSGRGDTDTQYF.